The rows below give T cell receptor beta chains drawn from one sample of a study of blood T cell repertoires in COVID-19. Measured with immunoSEQ multiplex PCR; TCRdb has only the in-frame clones, and not every one. Counted here are some 260,000 clones, over 65% occurring once; the ten biggest clones make up around 3.4%. Source material: peripheral blood. The source of these receptors is a woman of 80 years or more with acute or convalescent COVID-19. Both conserved end residues are part of each CDR3. The order of the fields is D gene, clone size, V gene, J gene, CDR3 protein, CDR3 DNA. A D gene is named only where the DNA matches it firmly. Not all rows give a size; the values are once, few, many and, for expanded clones, a class.

>.|few|TRBV9|TRBJ2-2
CASSAGTPNTGELFF
TGTGCCAGCAGCGCCGGGACTCCAAACACCGGGGAGCTGTTTTTT
>TRBD1|once|TRBV6-1|TRBJ1-4
CASSESGQGREKLFF
TGTGCCAGCAGTGAGTCAGGACAGGGTCGCGAAAAACTGTTTTTT
>.|.|TRBV10-3|TRBJ1-1
CAISVGGMNTEAFF
TGTGCCATCAGTGTGGGGGGTATGAACACTGAAGCTTTCTTT
>TRBD1|.|TRBV6-6|TRBJ1-2
CASSRGTGRPPGYGYTF
TGTGCCAGCAGCCGAGGGACAGGAAGACCCCCTGGCTATGGCTACACCTTC
>.|once|TRBV4-3|TRBJ2-2
CASSQDQGTGELFF
TGCGCCAGCAGCCAAGATCAGGGCACCGGGGAGCTGTTTTTT
>TRBD1|.|TRBV29-1|TRBJ1-1
CSSARADRGGTEAFF
TGCAGCTCTGCCCGCGCGGACAGGGGGGGCACTGAAGCTTTCTTT
>TRBD1|.|TRBV5-1|TRBJ1-1
CASTPGQGEAFF
TGCGCCAGCACCCCGGGACAGGGTGAAGCTTTCTTT
>.|.|TRBV5-4|TRBJ1-2
CASSVPGANYGYTF
TGTGCCAGCAGCGTGCCGGGAGCAAACTATGGCTACACCTTC
>.|few|TRBV24-1|TRBJ1-5
CATPPSYSNQPQHF
TGTGCCACCCCCCCCTCGTATAGCAATCAGCCCCAGCATTTT
>.|.|TRBV7-9|TRBJ2-7
CASSLAFLGGYEQYF
TGTGCCAGCAGCTTAGCTTTTTTGGGGGGCTACGAGCAGTACTTC
>.|.|TRBV6-5|TRBJ1-4
CASSYSTVNEKLFF
TGTGCCAGCAGTTACTCGACAGTAAATGAAAAACTGTTTTTT
>TRBD1|.|TRBV20-1|TRBJ1-2
CSASLGQGHKGYTF
TGCAGTGCTAGTTTAGGACAGGGGCATAAGGGCTACACCTTC
>TRBD1|.|TRBV18|TRBJ2-6
CASSPQGALGGANVLTF
TGTGCCAGCTCACCACAGGGGGCCCTTGGTGGGGCCAACGTCCTGACTTTC
>TRBD1|.|TRBV7-2|TRBJ1-2
CASSTKTGTYGYTF
TGTGCCAGCAGCACGAAGACAGGGACCTATGGCTACACCTTC
>.|.|TRBV4-1|TRBJ1-2
CASSQDRTDYYGYTF
TGCGCCAGCAGCCAAGACAGGACAGACTACTATGGCTACACCTTC
>TRBD1|.|TRBV4-2|TRBJ1-2
CASSQDGTAFNYGYTF
TGTGCCAGCAGCCAAGATGGGACAGCTTTTAACTATGGCTACACCTTC
>.|.|TRBV5-1|TRBJ1-2
CASSLNSREDGYTF
TGCGCCAGCAGCTTAAACAGCCGGGAGGACGGCTACACCTTC
>TRBD1|.|TRBV2|TRBJ1-2
CASSAQGHPYGYTF
TGTGCCAGCAGCGCACAGGGGCACCCCTATGGCTACACCTTC
>.|.|TRBV5-1|TRBJ2-7
CASSLSPTTTYEQYF
TGCGCCAGCAGCTTGTCCCCGACTACAACCTACGAGCAGTACTTC
>.|.|TRBV5-4|TRBJ1-2
CASSLFAGADNYGYTF
TGTGCCAGCAGCTTGTTCGCAGGGGCGGATAACTATGGCTACACCTTC
>TRBD1|.|TRBV3-1/TRBV3-2|TRBJ1-1
CASSQAWGQSSERFF
TGTGCCAGCAGCCAAGCGTGGGGACAGTCCTCCGAGAGATTCTTT
>.|.|TRBV24-1|TRBJ1-3
CATSDLRTDSGNTIYF
TGTGCCACCAGTGATTTGCGGACAGACTCTGGAAACACCATATATTTT
>.|.|TRBV6-5|TRBJ2-5
CASSYTLRETQYF
TGTGCCAGCAGTTACACGCTCAGGGAGACCCAGTACTTC
>.|.|TRBV5-1|TRBJ1-4
CASRSGDEKLFF
TGCGCCAGCAGGTCGGGAGATGAAAAACTGTTTTTT
>.|.|TRBV3-1/TRBV3-2|TRBJ1-2
CASSQSGDLYGYTF
TGTGCCAGCAGCCAATCAGGGGATTTATATGGCTACACCTTC
>.|once|TRBV18|TRBJ2-5
CASSRGSQETQYF
TGTGCCAGCTCACGCGGGTCCCAAGAGACCCAGTACTTC
>.|once|TRBV30|TRBJ2-4
CAWTQGGIAKNIQYF
TGTGCCTGGACCCAGGGGGGAATAGCCAAAAACATTCAGTACTTC
>TRBD1|.|TRBV19|TRBJ2-7
CASSNRDRDEQYF
TGTGCCAGTAGTAACCGGGACAGGGACGAGCAGTACTTC
>.|.|TRBV10-3|TRBJ2-2
CAISEYRTGTGELFF
TGTGCCATCAGTGAGTACAGGACGGGTACCGGGGAGCTGTTTTTT
>.|few|TRBV6-6|TRBJ1-1
CASSYSADTEAFF
TGTGCCAGCAGTTACTCGGCAGACACTGAAGCTTTCTTT
>TRBD2|once|TRBV6-1|TRBJ2-1
CASSEWGSGRAVGNEQFF
TGTGCCAGCAGTGAATGGGGTAGCGGGAGGGCCGTGGGCAATGAGCAGTTCTTC
>.|.|TRBV10-3|TRBJ2-1
CAIKSNSYNEQFF
TGTGCCATCAAATCTAACTCCTACAATGAGCAGTTCTTC
>.|.|TRBV7-9|TRBJ1-1
CASRIGVNTEAFF
TGTGCCAGCAGGATAGGGGTGAACACTGAAGCTTTCTTT
>.|.|TRBV5-4|TRBJ2-5
CASSLRSGYRAGETQYF
TGTGCCAGCAGCCTCCGATCGGGGTACCGGGCGGGAGAGACCCAGTACTTC
>TRBD1|.|TRBV5-1|TRBJ2-3
CASRPERGAGTGSTDTQYF
TGCGCCAGCAGACCAGAACGAGGCGCCGGGACAGGGAGCACAGATACGCAGTATTTT
>.|.|TRBV6-1|TRBJ2-7
CASSESGLSYEQYF
TGTGCCAGCAGTGAATCAGGGCTGTCCTACGAGCAGTACTTC
>.|.|TRBV5-5|TRBJ1-6
CASSLSRVSSYNSPLHF
TGTGCCAGCAGCTTGTCCAGGGTATCCTCCTATAATTCACCCCTCCACTTT
>TRBD2|.|TRBV11-2|TRBJ2-1
CASSPRLAGVHNEQFF
TGTGCCAGCAGCCCCAGACTAGCGGGAGTCCACAATGAGCAGTTCTTC
>TRBD1|few|TRBV29-1|TRBJ2-1
CSVTGTGLLSSYNEQFF
TGCAGCGTGACCGGGACAGGCCTTTTAAGCTCCTACAATGAGCAGTTCTTC
>.|.|TRBV10-3|TRBJ1-6
CAISEMPQGPLHF
TGTGCCATCAGTGAGATGCCGCAGGGTCCCCTCCACTTT
>TRBD1|few|TRBV27|TRBJ1-2
CASSSATGTGYTF
TGTGCCAGCAGTTCAGCGACAGGGACGGGCTACACCTTC
>TRBD1|.|TRBV10-3|TRBJ2-1
CAVKGTGGDEQFF
TGTGCCGTCAAGGGGACAGGGGGAGATGAGCAGTTCTTC
>TRBD1|once|TRBV13|TRBJ1-6
CASSYVAYGTGVNSPLHF
TGTGCCAGCAGCTACGTTGCTTACGGGACAGGGGTAAATTCACCCCTCCACTTT
>TRBD2|.|TRBV6-5|TRBJ2-1
CASGSSGALNEQFF
TGTGCCAGCGGATCTAGCGGGGCTCTCAATGAGCAGTTCTTC
>.|.|TRBV6-5|TRBJ1-5
CASRSPPGGNQPQHF
TGTGCCAGCAGGAGCCCCCCAGGGGGCAATCAGCCCCAGCATTTT
>.|.|TRBV20-1|TRBJ2-1
CSARVYNEQFF
TGCAGTGCTAGAGTATACAATGAGCAGTTCTTC
>.|few|TRBV19|TRBJ2-3
CASSKIRLSSTDTQYF
TGTGCCAGTAGTAAGATTCGGTTATCTAGCACAGATACGCAGTATTTT
>.|.|TRBV19|TRBJ2-6
CASSRYHSGANVLTF
TGTGCCAGTAGCAGATACCACTCTGGGGCCAACGTCCTGACTTTC
>TRBD1|.|TRBV7-2|TRBJ2-6
CASSPTGTGGLGANVLTF
TGTGCCAGCAGCCCCACCGGGACAGGGGGTTTGGGGGCCAACGTCCTGACTTTC
>.|.|TRBV27|TRBJ1-6
CASSLRGRQDYSPLHF
TGTGCCAGCAGTTTAAGGGGGAGACAGGATTATTCACCCCTCCACTTT
>.|.|TRBV29-1|TRBJ1-1
CSAGRTEAFF
TGCAGCGCTGGGAGGACTGAAGCTTTCTTT
>TRBD2|.|TRBV6-5|TRBJ2-3
CASTSGSPLTDTQYF
TGTGCCAGCACTAGCGGGAGTCCTCTCACAGATACGCAGTATTTT
>TRBD2|few|TRBV4-2|TRBJ2-1
CASSQPGLALHEQFF
TGTGCCAGCAGCCAACCGGGACTAGCGTTGCATGAGCAGTTCTTC
>TRBD1|.|TRBV6-5|TRBJ1-2
CASSYSETGGAGYTF
TGTGCCAGCAGTTACTCAGAGACAGGGGGAGCTGGCTACACCTTC